Listed below are T cell receptor beta chains from one sample, sequenced in a study of blood T cell repertoires in COVID-19. Repertoires were generated with immunoSEQ multiplex PCR, while TCRdb's copy carries only in-frame clones and drops some. The repertoire holds around 170,000 clones, with about 87% as singletons. Sequenced input: peripheral blood. Source of these receptors: a man in his sixties with acute or convalescent COVID-19. The CDR3 runs from the conserved cysteine through the conserved F or W. A D gene is named only where the DNA matches it firmly. Size is omitted from some rows. Given values are once, few, many or a class for expanded clones.

cdr3_length	clone_size	d_call	j_call	v_call	cdr3_aa	cdr3_nt
12	NA	NA	TRBJ1-1	TRBV5-1	CASRREGTEAFF	TGCGCCAGCAGACGGGAGGGCACTGAAGCTTTCTTT
14	NA	TRBD1	TRBJ1-2	TRBV29-1	CSVPLGGQGYGYTF	TGCAGCGTCCCCCTTGGGGGACAGGGGTATGGCTACACCTTC
11	NA	NA	TRBJ1-1	TRBV28	CASTWSTEAFF	TGTGCCAGCACCTGGAGCACTGAAGCTTTCTTT
13	NA	TRBD1	TRBJ1-2	TRBV4-1	CASSQQTGVGYTF	TGCGCCAGCAGCCAACAGACAGGGGTTGGCTACACCTTC
13	NA	NA	TRBJ1-4	TRBV5-1	CASSWESNEKLFF	TGCGCCAGCAGCTGGGAGTCTAATGAAAAACTGTTTTTT
13	NA	NA	TRBJ2-5	TRBV19	CASSVVLRETQYF	TGTGCCAGTAGCGTTGTTCTGAGGGAGACCCAGTACTTC
13	NA	NA	TRBJ2-5	TRBV15	CATSPRAQETQYF	TGTGCCACCAGCCCCCGCGCCCAAGAGACCCAGTACTTC
13	NA	NA	TRBJ1-2	TRBV24-1	CATAEGDLDGYTF	TGTGCCACCGCTGAGGGTGACTTGGATGGCTACACCTTC
16	NA	TRBD2	TRBJ2-3	TRBV14	CASSPSMAGVSDTQYF	TGTGCCAGCAGCCCCTCTATGGCGGGAGTTTCGGATACGCAGTATTTT
17	NA	TRBD1	TRBJ1-2	TRBV27	CASSLSAGTGATDGYTF	TGTGCCAGCAGTTTATCGGCGGGTACAGGGGCTACTGATGGCTACACCTTC
15	NA	NA	TRBJ2-7	TRBV11-2	CASSLDLDRRYEQYF	TGTGCCAGCAGCTTAGATCTCGACAGGCGATACGAGCAGTACTTC
14	NA	NA	TRBJ1-5	TRBV27	CASSPRGGNQPQHF	TGTGCCAGCAGTCCGCGGGGCGGGAATCAGCCCCAGCATTTT
13	NA	NA	TRBJ2-2	TRBV19	CASSPRDTGELFF	TGTGCCAGTAGTCCCCGGGACACCGGGGAGCTGTTTTTT
12	NA	NA	TRBJ2-3	TRBV19	CASSTRADTQYF	TGTGCCAGTAGTACGAGAGCAGATACGCAGTATTTT
13	NA	NA	TRBJ1-3	TRBV6-5	CASRNRFGNTIYF	TGTGCCAGCAGAAACAGATTTGGAAACACCATATATTTT
17	few	TRBD1	TRBJ1-5	TRBV19	CASSFLSGTGHNQPQHF	TGTGCCAGTAGTTTCCTCTCCGGGACAGGCCACAATCAGCCCCAGCATTTT
16	NA	NA	TRBJ2-1	TRBV7-9	CASSPRTREAYNEQFF	TGTGCCAGCAGCCCTCGAACGCGGGAAGCCTACAATGAGCAGTTCTTC
13	few	NA	TRBJ1-5	TRBV2	CASVAYSNQPQHF	TGTGCCAGCGTAGCATATAGCAATCAGCCCCAGCATTTT
14	once	TRBD1	TRBJ1-5	TRBV27	CASRRQGRNQPQHF	TGTGCCAGCAGGCGACAGGGGCGCAATCAGCCCCAGCATTTT
16	NA	NA	TRBJ1-5	TRBV6-5	CASSYSKGDSNQPQHF	TGTGCCAGCAGTTACTCGAAGGGGGATAGCAATCAGCCCCAGCATTTT
13	NA	TRBD1	TRBJ1-1	TRBV7-2	CASSSTPGQEDFF	TGTGCCAGCAGCTCTACTCCGGGACAGGAGGATTTCTTT
15	NA	TRBD2	TRBJ2-3	TRBV18	CASSPTSGGTDTQYF	TGTGCCAGCTCACCGACTAGCGGGGGCACAGATACGCAGTATTTT
13	NA	NA	TRBJ1-2	TRBV12-3/TRBV12-4	CAGSGLGNYGYTF	TGTGCCGGGAGCGGTCTGGGAAACTATGGCTACACCTTC
13	NA	NA	TRBJ1-5	TRBV3-1/TRBV3-2	CASSLGTWQPQHF	TGTGCCAGCAGTCTTGGCACATGGCAGCCCCAGCATTTT
13	NA	NA	TRBJ2-5	TRBV7-2	CASSLGSQETQYF	TGTGCCAGCAGCTTAGGCAGCCAAGAGACCCAGTACTTC
16	NA	NA	TRBJ2-3	TRBV19	CASSIDGTSLGDTQYF	TGTGCCAGTAGTATAGACGGGACAAGCCTAGGGGATACGCAGTATTTT
14	NA	TRBD1	TRBJ1-2	TRBV19	CASSTGTALSGYTF	TGTGCCAGTAGTACCGGGACAGCGCTATCTGGCTACACCTTC
14	few	TRBD1	TRBJ2-1	TRBV11-3	CASSSDRAPHKNVF	TGTGCCAGCAGCAGTGACAGGGCCCCTCATAAAAACGTCTTC
18	NA	TRBD1	TRBJ2-7	TRBV11-3	CASSLRGTGALGLYEQYF	TGTGCCAGCAGCTTGAGGGGGACAGGGGCCTTAGGTCTCTACGAGCAGTACTTC
15	NA	NA	TRBJ1-1	TRBV11-3	CASSTYRNMNTEAFF	TGTGCCAGCAGCACATACAGGAATATGAACACTGAAGCTTTCTTT
19	NA	TRBD2	TRBJ2-1	TRBV19	CASSPGLAGGLGFENEQFF	TGTGCCAGTAGTCCGGGACTAGCGGGAGGACTCGGGTTCGAAAATGAGCAGTTCTTC
13	once	NA	TRBJ1-3	TRBV27	CASSSSAGNTIYF	TGTGCCAGCAGTTCCTCAGCTGGAAACACCATATATTTT
14	NA	NA	TRBJ2-1	TRBV18	CASSPAGGLGEQFF	TGTGCCAGCTCCCCAGCCGGGGGTTTGGGTGAGCAGTTCTTC
12	NA	NA	TRBJ1-2	TRBV10-2	CASSALNYGYTF	TGCGCCAGCAGTGCCTTAAACTATGGCTACACCTTC
16	NA	TRBD1	TRBJ2-2	TRBV3-1/TRBV3-2	CASSSGTGLNTGELFF	TGTGCCAGCAGCTCCGGGACAGGGCTGAACACCGGGGAGCTGTTTTTT
15	NA	NA	TRBJ2-1	TRBV7-3	CASSLRGNSYNEQFF	TGTGCCAGCAGCTTACGCGGGAACTCCTACAATGAGCAGTTCTTC
19	NA	TRBD1	TRBJ1-6	TRBV5-1	CASSPGTGGLSSYNSPLHF	TGCGCCAGCAGCCCCGGGACAGGGGGCCTTAGCTCCTATAATTCACCCCTCCACTTT
16	NA	TRBD1	TRBJ1-2	TRBV4-3	CASSQLGQGGDYGYTF	TGCGCCAGCAGCCAACTGGGACAGGGAGGGGACTATGGCTACACCTTC
15	NA	NA	TRBJ1-2	TRBV27	CASSRRTMGRDGYTF	TGTGCCAGCAGTCGGCGGACAATGGGGAGGGATGGCTACACCTTC
16	once	TRBD2	TRBJ2-1	TRBV5-1	CASSFSSGGAYNEQFF	TGCGCCAGCAGCTTTAGTAGCGGGGGGGCCTACAATGAGCAGTTCTTC
15	NA	NA	TRBJ1-1	TRBV28	CASSLGGLGNTEAFF	TGTGCCAGCAGTTTGGGCGGGTTGGGGAACACTGAAGCTTTCTTT
15	NA	TRBD2	TRBJ2-3	TRBV24-1	CATSEWRGDADTQYF	TGTGCCACCAGTGAGTGGCGGGGGGACGCAGATACGCAGTATTTT
18	NA	NA	TRBJ2-1	TRBV6-2/TRBV6-3	CASSYYPLYLQGYQGKFF	TGTGCCAGCAGTTATTACCCCCTTTACTTACAGGGCTATCAGGGAAAGTTCTTC
14	NA	NA	TRBJ1-2	TRBV3-1/TRBV3-2	CASSQSGTNYGYTF	TGTGCCAGCAGCCAAAGCGGGACTAACTATGGCTACACCTTC
16	NA	TRBD2	TRBJ2-5	TRBV5-4	CASSSIGLAGEETQYF	TGTGCCAGCAGCTCGATTGGACTAGCGGGAGAGGAGACCCAGTACTTC
15	once	NA	TRBJ1-2	TRBV19	CASSIKVLPWGGYTF	TGTGCCAGTAGTATTAAGGTCCTCCCTTGGGGCGGCTACACCTTC
14	NA	TRBD1	TRBJ1-4	TRBV29-1	CSVATGTGDEKLFF	TGCAGCGTCGCCACCGGGACAGGGGATGAAAAACTGTTTTTT
15	NA	NA	TRBJ2-3	TRBV27	CASSIDRASTDTQYF	TGTGCCAGCAGTATCGACAGAGCTAGCACAGATACGCAGTATTTT
12	NA	NA	TRBJ1-6	TRBV12-3/TRBV12-4	CASKEGSRPLHF	TGTGCCAGCAAGGAGGGAAGTAGACCCCTCCACTTT
13	NA	NA	TRBJ2-5	TRBV27	CASSGRLTETQYF	TGTGCCAGCAGTGGTAGACTAACGGAGACCCAGTACTTC
12	once	TRBD1	TRBJ1-1	TRBV29-1	CSPDRGGTEAFF	TGCAGCCCGGACAGGGGAGGCACTGAAGCTTTCTTT
16	NA	NA	TRBJ1-1	TRBV27	CASSLNYLRGNTEAFF	TGTGCCAGCAGTCTCAATTATTTGCGAGGGAACACTGAAGCTTTCTTT
13	NA	NA	TRBJ1-4	TRBV4-1	CASSQQDTEKLFF	TGCGCCAGCAGCCAACAAGACACGGAAAAACTGTTTTTT
17	NA	TRBD1	TRBJ1-2	TRBV4-1	CASSQESAGGLHYGYTF	TGCGCCAGCAGCCAAGAATCAGCAGGGGGCCTACACTATGGCTACACCTTC
13	NA	NA	TRBJ1-6	TRBV30	CAWGARGGSPLHF	TGTGCCTGGGGGGCCAGGGGTGGGTCACCCCTCCACTTT
15	NA	TRBD2	TRBJ2-3	TRBV5-6	CASSPAGRGADTQYF	TGTGCCAGCAGTCCAGCGGGGCGGGGTGCAGATACGCAGTATTTT
14	NA	NA	TRBJ1-1	TRBV29-1	CSVDTGFGNTEAFF	TGCAGCGTCGATACAGGGTTTGGGAACACTGAAGCTTTCTTT
15	NA	TRBD1	TRBJ1-1	TRBV4-1	CASSAFRGENTEAFF	TGCGCCAGCAGCGCATTCAGGGGGGAGAACACTGAAGCTTTCTTT